The rows below give T cell receptor beta chains drawn from one sample of a study of T cells in Graves' hyperthyroidism and ophthalmopathy. MiXCR, run by TCRdb on the multiplex PCR reads, gives a single entry per CDR3 protein. Of a few hundred thousand distinct CDR3 sequences in the sample, 46% were seen once. Sequencing was carried out using peripheral blood or thyroid tissue (not recorded which). These receptors were collected from a woman under 30 with Graves' hyperthyroidism. CDR3s include the opening cysteine and the closing phenylalanine or tryptophan. A D gene is named only where the DNA matches it firmly. Size is stated for part of the rows, as once, few or many counts, or as a class when the clone is expanded.

- | TRBJ1-6 | TRBD1 | TRBV10-3 | CAISEWTGDNSPLHF | TGTGCCATCAGTGAATGGACAGGGGATAATTCACCCCTCCACTTT
many | TRBJ1-5 | TRBD1 | TRBV5-1 | CASSDGDRGQPQHF | TGCGCCAGCAGCGACGGGGACAGGGGTCAGCCCCAGCATTTT
- | TRBJ2-7 | TRBD2 | TRBV20-1 | CSARERPGLAGAPPAYEQYF | TGCAGTGCTAGAGAACGGCCGGGACTAGCGGGGGCACCCCCTGCCTACGAGCAGTACTTC
many | TRBJ2-2 | TRBD2 | TRBV20-1 | CSARDSGRDTGELFF | TGCAGTGCTAGAGATAGCGGGAGGGACACCGGGGAGCTGTTTTTT
- | TRBJ2-1 | TRBD2 | TRBV7-2 | CASSFYGTSESDEQFF | TGTGCCAGCAGCTTTTACGGGACTAGCGAATCCGATGAGCAGTTCTTC
- | TRBJ2-7 | - | TRBV7-9 | CASSLSYVRGRGPYEQYF | TGTGCCAGCAGCTTATCGTATGTCCGGGGCCGAGGTCCCTACGAGCAGTACTTC
- | TRBJ2-7 | - | TRBV7-6 | CASSRGDLPYEQYF | TGTGCCAGCAGCAGGGGGGATCTGCCCTACGAGCAGTACTTC
many | TRBJ2-2 | - | TRBV29-1 | CSVEDWQGNTGELFF | TGCAGCGTTGAAGATTGGCAGGGAAACACCGGGGAGCTGTTTTTT
many | TRBJ1-2 | - | TRBV5-8 | CASSFNSNYGYTF | TGTGCCAGCAGCTTCAACAGTAACTATGGCTACACCTTC
- | TRBJ1-1 | - | TRBV2 | CASSDYRQTNTEAFF | TGTGCCAGCAGTGATTACCGACAGACGAACACTGAAGCTTTCTTT
- | TRBJ2-2 | - | TRBV7-3 | CASSLDGPGELFF | TGTGCCAGCAGCTTAGACGGGCCCGGGGAGCTGTTTTTT
many | TRBJ1-2 | - | TRBV2 | CASSEIKGRGGYTF | TGTGCCAGCAGTGAAATCAAGGGGCGGGGAGGCTACACCTTC
many | TRBJ1-1 | TRBD1 | TRBV29-1 | CSVQDRARGTEAFF | TGCAGCGTGCAGGACAGGGCGAGGGGCACTGAAGCTTTCTTT
- | TRBJ2-3 | - | TRBV24-1 | CATSEEGENTDTQYF | TGTGCCACCAGTGAGGAGGGAGAAAACACAGATACGCAGTATTTT
- | TRBJ2-7 | TRBD2 | TRBV20-1 | CSARLAGSYNEQYF | TGCAGTGCTAGACTAGCGGGCTCCTACAATGAGCAGTACTTC
many | TRBJ2-2 | - | TRBV24-1 | CATSDPVGGGAGELFF | TGTGCCACCAGTGACCCCGTGGGGGGCGGTGCCGGGGAGCTGTTTTTT
- | TRBJ1-2 | TRBD1 | TRBV10-3 | CAIRPGQGLLDGYTF | TGTGCCATCAGGCCGGGACAGGGCCTTTTAGATGGCTACACCTTC